This T cell receptor (beta chain) was documented in a study of blood T cell repertoires in COVID-19. The overall study: Researchers got acute and convalescent COVID-19 samples from the United States, Italy and Spain. From T cells, B-cell-depleted T cells, or PBMCs came the material, which was cDNA or gDNA.

Only a few counts were recorded for this clone. The CDR3 has 15 amino acids. Germline V CDR1 and CDR2: SGHTA, FQGNSA. The V gene end was trimmed by 3 bases and the J gene end by 4 bases; junction bases not matched to a gene: 4. Original methodology: Amplified reference gene primers provided the basis for estimating nucleated cell counts. Sequencing was performed with immunoSEQ multiplex PCR; in TCRdb, only in-frame clones are kept and a portion is missing. The D gene and trimming were derived from the DNA, and the V and J assignments and clone size from that table. The sample lists approximately 70,000 clones, roughly 78% occurring once.

What was sequenced was peripheral blood. The sequence derives from a woman older than 75 with active or convalescent COVID-19. The chain joins TRBV7-2 to TRBJ2-2; 8 bases align to TRBD2. CDR3 residues: CASSLRGAITGELFF. CDR3 DNA sequence: TGTGCCAGCAGCTTGCGGGGGGCTATCACCGGGGAGCTGTTTTTT.